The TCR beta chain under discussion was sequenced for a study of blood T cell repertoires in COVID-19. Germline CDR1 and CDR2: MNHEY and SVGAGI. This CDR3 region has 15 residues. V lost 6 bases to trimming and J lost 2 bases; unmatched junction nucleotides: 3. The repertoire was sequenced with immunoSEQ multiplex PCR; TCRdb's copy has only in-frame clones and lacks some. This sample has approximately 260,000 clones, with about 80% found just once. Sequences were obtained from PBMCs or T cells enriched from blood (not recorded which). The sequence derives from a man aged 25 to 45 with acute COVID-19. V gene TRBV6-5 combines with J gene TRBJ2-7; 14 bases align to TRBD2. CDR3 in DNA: TGTGCCAGCAGCGGGACTAGCGGGAGTGCCTACGAGCAGTACGTC. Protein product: CASSGTSGSAYEQYV.